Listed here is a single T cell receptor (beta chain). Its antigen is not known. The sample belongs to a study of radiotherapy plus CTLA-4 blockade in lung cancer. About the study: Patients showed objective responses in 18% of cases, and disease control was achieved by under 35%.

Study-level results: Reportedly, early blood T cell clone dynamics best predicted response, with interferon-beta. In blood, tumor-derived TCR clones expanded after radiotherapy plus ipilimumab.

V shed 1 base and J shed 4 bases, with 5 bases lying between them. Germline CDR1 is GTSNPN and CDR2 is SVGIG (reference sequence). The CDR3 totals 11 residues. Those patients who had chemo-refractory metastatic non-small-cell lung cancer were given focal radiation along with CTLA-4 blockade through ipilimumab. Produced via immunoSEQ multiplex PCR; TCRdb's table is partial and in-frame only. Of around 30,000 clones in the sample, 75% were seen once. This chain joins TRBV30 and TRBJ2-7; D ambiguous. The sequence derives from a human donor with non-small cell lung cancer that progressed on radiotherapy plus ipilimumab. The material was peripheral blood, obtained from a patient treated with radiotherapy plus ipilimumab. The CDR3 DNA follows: TGTGCCTGGAGTGAGGGTTACGAGCAGTACTTC. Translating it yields CAWSEGYEQYF.